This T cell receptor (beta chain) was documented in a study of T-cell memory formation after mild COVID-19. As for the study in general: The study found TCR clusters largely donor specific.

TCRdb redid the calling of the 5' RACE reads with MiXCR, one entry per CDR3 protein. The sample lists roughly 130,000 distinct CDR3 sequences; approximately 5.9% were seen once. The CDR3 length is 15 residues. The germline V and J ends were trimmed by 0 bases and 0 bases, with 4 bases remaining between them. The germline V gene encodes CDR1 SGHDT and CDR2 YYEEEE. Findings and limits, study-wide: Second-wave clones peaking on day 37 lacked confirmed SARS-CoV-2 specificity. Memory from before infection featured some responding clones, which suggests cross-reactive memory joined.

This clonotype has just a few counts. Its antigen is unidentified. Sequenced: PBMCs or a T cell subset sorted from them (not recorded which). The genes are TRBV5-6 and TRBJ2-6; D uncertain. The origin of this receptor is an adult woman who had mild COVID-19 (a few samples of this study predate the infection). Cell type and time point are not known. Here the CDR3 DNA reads TGTGCCAGCAGCTTGGCGGACTCTGGGGCCAACGTCCTGACTTTC. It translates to CASSLADSGANVLTF.